Listed here are 24 T cell receptor beta chains from one sample, sequenced in a study of shared clonotypes between healthy human individuals (dated by TCRdb to the early 2020s). The library was generated by the immunoSEQ multiplex PCR assay. TCRdb retrieved this table from immuneACCESS and kept in-frame rearrangements only. Not all clones are present; in checked studies, unresolved V genes account for under half, and no reason is known for the remainder. For this sample the table gives over a million clones, of which roughly 74% were detected only once. The top ten constitute more than 0.55% of the sample. Sequencing used memory CD4+ T cells from PBMCs. Reading the label with the study, this specimen's cell subset or site is: CD45RA-negative fraction. The receptors were sampled from a man aged 18 to 30 in good health. Some clones in this sample may be carry-over from other donors' samples.

The J gene is TRBJ2-7, the V gene TRBV28; D may correspond to TRBD1 or TRBD2 (6 bases each). The germline gives CDR1 MDHEN, CDR2 SYDVKM. The germline V and J ends were trimmed by 8 bases and 10 bases, with 36 bases remaining between them. This CDR3 is built from 18 residues. The CDR3 region is CASLSSSWRDTSRDVQYF. The CDR3 DNA reads TGTGCCAGCCTTTCCTCATCATGGCGGGACACCTCTAGGGATGTTCAGTACTTC.

The chain has TRBV28 and TRBJ1-5; weak D call: TRBD1 (5 bases). Germline CDR1 MDHEN, CDR2 SYDVKM. The CDR3 is made up of 18 amino acids. Trimming took 2 bases from V and 4 from J, leaving 21 bases between them. As DNA, the CDR3 is TGTGCCAGCAGTTTACCTCCCCGGGACCCAAAACGAAATCAGCCCCAGCATTTT. Translation: CASSLPPRDPKRNQPQHF.

The chain couples TRBV11-2 to TRBJ2-2, with D hard to call. V lost 0 bases and J 6 bases, leaving 8 bases between the germline ends. The CDR3 has 14 residues. Germline V CDR1 and CDR2: SGHAT, FQNNGV. In DNA form, the CDR3 reads TGTGCCAGCAGCTTAGACGTAAGCCCCGGGGAGCTGTTTTTT. Translated, it gives CASSLDVSPGELFF.

This clone was seen a few times. DNA of the CDR3: TGTGCCAGCATCCTCGGGGGCAGCTCCTACAATGAGCAGTTCTTC. This encodes CASILGGSSYNEQFF. The chain couples TRBV7-2 to TRBJ2-1, with D perhaps assigned TRBD1 or TRBD2 (6 bases each). The germline V gene has CDR1 SGHTA and CDR2 FQGNSA. The CDR3 has 15 residues. V gave up 7 bases and J gave up 0 bases, with 13 bases separating them.

The chain is built from TRBV10-3 and TRBJ2-5; a possible D gene is TRBD1 (6 bases). Germline V gives CDR1 ENHRY, CDR2 SYGVKD. This CDR3 has 18 residues. V lost 4 bases to trimming and J lost 4 bases, with 25 bases between them. The CDR3 protein is CAISGSRRDIITGETQYF. CDR3 DNA sequence: TGTGCCATCAGTGGGTCACGCCGGGACATTATAACGGGAGAGACCCAGTACTTC.

The chain is built from TRBV6-4 and TRBJ2-1; D uncertain. V lost 5 bases and J 4 bases, leaving 12 bases between the germline ends. The length of the CDR3 is 14 residues. Germline-derived CDR1 and CDR2 are MRHNA and SNTAGT. The CDR3 nucleotides read TGTGCCAGCAGTCCCGGAATGTCTTACAATGAGCAGTTCTTC. It yields the protein CASSPGMSYNEQFF.

The CDR3 region is CASKSWTGTDTQYF. In DNA form, the CDR3 reads TGTGCCAGCAAGTCCTGGACTGGAACAGATACGCAGTATTTT. This chain uses TRBV7-6 with TRBJ2-3, with D possibly matching TRBD2 (5 bases). V shed 7 bases and J shed 3 bases, with 14 bases lying between them. The CDR3 contains 14 residues. Per germline, CDR1 SGHVS and CDR2 FNYEAQ. Filled out from reference TRBV7-6 and TRBJ2-3, the complete variable domain reads GAGVSQSPRYKVTKRGQDVALRCDPISGHVSLYWYRQALGQGPEFLTYFNYEAQQDKSGLPNDRFSAERPEGSISTLTIQRTEQRDSAMYRCASKSWTGTDTQYFGPGTRLTVL.

The chain employs TRBV7-2 and TRBJ2-5; D is undetermined. Germline assignment: CDR1 SGHTA and CDR2 FQGNSA. CDR3 length: 14 residues. Between the trimmed V and J ends, which lost 3 bases and 4 bases, there was a span of 12 bases. Written as DNA, the CDR3 is TGTGCCAGCAGCTTTCGGTGGCAACGAGAGACCCAGTACTTC. Its protein is CASSFRWQRETQYF.

The chain combines TRBV7-8 with TRBJ2-5; tentatively, D is TRBD1 or TRBD2 (5 bases each). Deletions cut 4 bases from V and 3 bases from J, with 12 bases between. CDR1 SGHVS and CDR2 FQNEAQ come from the germline V gene. The CDR3 runs to 14 residues. As DNA, the CDR3 is TGTGCCAGCAGCTATACCGGGACCAAAGAGACCCAGTACTTC. Its protein product is CASSYTGTKETQYF.

The chain links TRBV4-1 to TRBJ2-7; 9 nucleotides line up with TRBD2. Germline CDR1 is MGHRA and CDR2 is YSYEKL. The CDR3 is made up of 17 amino acids. V gave up 0 bases and J gave up 4 bases; unmatched junction bases: 10. The CDR3 is CASSQDLDSGRKYEQYF. As DNA, the CDR3 is TGCGCCAGCAGCCAAGATCTCGATAGCGGGAGAAAGTACGAGCAGTACTTC.

Details on this clone: This sample includes further DNA sequences coding for the same CDR3. The V gene is TRBV5-1, the J gene TRBJ1-3; tentatively, D is TRBD1 (5 bases). The CDR3 is 15 amino acids. Germline V gene sequence: CDR1 SGHRS, CDR2 YFSETQ. V dropped 5 bases and J dropped 0 bases, with 12 bases sitting between them. CDR3 protein: CASRIDRNSGNTIYF. DNA for the CDR3: TGCGCCAGCAGAATTGACAGAAACTCTGGAAACACCATATATTTT.

This clone was detected a few times. The genes are TRBV10-3 and TRBJ1-1; TRBD1 is a possible D gene (5 bases). The length of the CDR3 is 13 residues. The germline gives CDR1 ENHRY, CDR2 SYGVKD. The V end was cut by 7 bases, the J end by 0 bases, with 9 bases between. Here the CDR3 DNA reads TGTGCCATCAAAGGCAGGGTGAACACTGAAGCTTTCTTT. Protein: CAIKGRVNTEAFF.

As to this clone: This may arise from a read error, as a much more abundant clone is one base away. The chain recombines TRBV19 with TRBJ2-3, with D unclear. V gave up 5 bases and J gave up 3 bases, with 6 bases separating them. In germline, CDR1 is LNHDA, CDR2 SQIVND (reference sequence). The CDR3 covers 12 residues. CDR3: CASSAGTDTQYF. In DNA form, the CDR3 reads TGTGCCAGTAGTGCCGGGACAGATACGCAGTATTTT.

This chain joins TRBV18 and TRBJ2-3, with 7 bases identical to TRBD1. The CDR3 is made up of 16 amino acids. V lost 3 bases, J lost 6 bases, and 12 bases stayed unmatched. Germline values: CDR1 KGHSH, CDR2 LQKENI. The CDR3 DNA sequence: TGTGCCAGCTCACCGAAACAGAACAGGGGTGGGGATACGCAGTATTTT. Its protein product is CASSPKQNRGGDTQYF.

The CDR3 reads CASSHKSTDTQYF. CDR3 DNA sequence: TGTGCCAGCTCTCACAAGAGCACAGATACGCAGTATTTT. This chain joins TRBV18 and TRBJ2-3; D unclear. This CDR3 comprises 13 residues. V lost 6 bases and J lost 0, with 7 bases in between. From germline, CDR1 is KGHSH and CDR2 LQKENI. Filled out from reference TRBV18 and TRBJ2-3, the complete variable domain reads NAGVMQNPRHLVRRRGQEARLRCSPMKGHSHVYWYRQLPEEGLKFMVYLQKENIIDESGMPKERFSAEFPKEGPSILRIQQVVRGDSAAYFCASSHKSTDTQYFGPGTRLTVL.

Note on this clone: The junction shows a germline mismatch at one end, possibly a read error. The CDR3 is CASSFLGQFIGLASPDF. The CDR3 nucleotides are TGTGCCAGCAGTTTCCTGGGACAGTTCATCGGACTAGCCTCTCCGGACTTC. This rearrangement joins TRBV28 to TRBJ2-7; possibly TRBD2 for D (8 bases). Germline assignment: CDR1 MDHEN and CDR2 SYDVKM. The CDR3 is made up of 17 amino acids.

The chain carries TRBV19 and TRBJ1-2, with a possible D match to TRBD1 (5 bases). The V end lost 5 bases, the J end lost 1 base, and 17 bases lay between the germline ends. The CDR3 extends over 16 amino acids. Germline-derived CDR1 and CDR2 are LNHDA and SQIVND (reference sequence). CDR3 nucleotides: TGTGCCAGTAGTGTTCTGGGGGACCGCGGTAACTATGGCTACACCTTC. Encoded protein: CASSVLGDRGNYGYTF.

This rearrangement joins TRBV27 to TRBJ2-1, with 7 bases identical to TRBD2. Germline CDR1 reads MNHEY; CDR2 reads SMNVEV (reference sequence). The CDR3 consists of 14 residues. The V and J ends lost 4 bases and 9 bases, in that order; junction bases with no gene match: 9. CDR3 DNA: TGTGCCAGCAGTTCGGCGGGAGCCCTTCGTGAGCAGTTCTTC. Translated, it gives CASSSAGALREQFF.

The chain employs TRBV12-5 and TRBJ2-5; D is uncertain. Germline CDR1 is LGHNT and CDR2 is FRNRAP. There are 11 residues in the CDR3. Trimming pared 8 bases from V and 2 bases from J, leaving 6 bases between. DNA for the CDR3: TGTGCTAGTCAGAGTCAAGAGACCCAGTACTTC. Translated, it gives CASQSQETQYF.

The chain employs TRBV20-1 and TRBJ1-4; D gene ambiguous. V was pared by 5 bases and J by 7 bases, with 8 bases between. Germline V lookup: CDR1 DFQATT, CDR2 SNEGSKA (reference sequence). The CDR3 sequence is 11 residues long. The CDR3 nucleotides read TGCAGTGCTGCCGAAACTGAAAAACTGTTTTTT. It specifies CSAAETEKLFF.

The V and J genes are TRBV5-1 and TRBJ2-7, with 11 bases identical to TRBD1. This CDR3 contains 15 residues. After removal of 6 bases from V and 3 bases from J, the junction contained 8 bases not matched to a gene. Germline V lookup: CDR1 SGHRS, CDR2 YFSETQ. The CDR3 DNA reads as TGCGCCAGCAAAGCTGGAGGGACAGGGGGCTACGAGCAGTACTTC. As protein: CASKAGGTGGYEQYF.

This clone was observed once. The chain combines TRBV2 with TRBJ1-5; D gene ambiguous. CDR1 SNHLY and CDR2 FYNNEI come from the germline V gene. Deletions cut 2 bases from V and 4 bases from J, with 9 bases between. The CDR3 is 14 amino acids. DNA of the CDR3: TGTGCCAGCAGTGAAAGGACGGAGAATCAGCCCCAGCATTTT. It translates to CASSERTENQPQHF.

The gene calls are TRBV5-4 and TRBJ2-2, with 12 bases lining up with TRBD2. The trim removed 4 bases at V and 6 bases at J, leaving 7 bases unmatched. CDR1 is SGHNT and CDR2 is YYREEE in the germline V gene (reference sequence). The CDR3 contains 16 residues. The CDR3 is CASSALTSGRSGELFF. CDR3 coding DNA: TGTGCCAGCAGCGCATTGACTAGCGGGAGATCCGGGGAGCTGTTTTTT.

V is TRBV29-1 and J is TRBJ2-1; D may match TRBD1 or TRBD2 (5 bases each). Trimming stripped 6 bases from V and 10 bases from J, with 28 bases between. The CDR3 covers 16 residues. Germline V gene sequence: CDR1 SQVTM, CDR2 ANQGSEA. CDR3 DNA: TGCAGCGTGGGGGATCCCAGCTTTGGCCGCCTGGGAGAGCAGTTCTTC. It encodes CSVGDPSFGRLGEQFF.